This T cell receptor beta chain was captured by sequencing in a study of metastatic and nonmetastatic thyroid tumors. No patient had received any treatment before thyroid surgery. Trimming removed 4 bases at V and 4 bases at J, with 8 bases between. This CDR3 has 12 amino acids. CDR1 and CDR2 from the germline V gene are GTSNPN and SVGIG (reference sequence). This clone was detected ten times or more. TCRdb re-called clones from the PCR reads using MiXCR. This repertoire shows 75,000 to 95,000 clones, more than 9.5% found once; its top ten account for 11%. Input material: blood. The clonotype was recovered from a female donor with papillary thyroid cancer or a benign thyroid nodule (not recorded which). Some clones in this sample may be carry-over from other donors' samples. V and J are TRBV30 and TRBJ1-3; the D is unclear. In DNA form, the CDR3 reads TGTGCCTGGAAAAAAGGAGGAAACACCATATATTTT. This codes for CAWKKGGNTIYF.